This is a list of T cell receptor beta chains from one sample in a study of T cell responses to AZD1222 COVID-19 vaccine. The repertoire was sequenced with immunoSEQ multiplex PCR; TCRdb's copy has only in-frame clones and lacks some. The table has about 120,000 clones, approximately 92% seen once. The sequencing used peripheral blood, collected 28 days after the second AZD1222 dose. The receptor set was obtained from an adult who received the AZD1222 COVID-19 vaccine. Both conserved end residues are part of each CDR3. The D gene is left open where the match is weak. Size is stated for part of the rows, as once, few or many counts, or as a class when the clone is expanded.

j_call: TRBJ1-6; clone_size: .; d_call: .; v_call: TRBV19; cdr3_nt: TGTGCCAGTAATCTGGAGAGCGGTTCACCCCTCCACTTT; cdr3_aa: CASNLESGSPLHF
j_call: TRBJ2-5; clone_size: .; d_call: .; v_call: TRBV25-1; cdr3_nt: TGTGCCAGCAGTCGGGGGAGCCAAGAGACCCAGTACTTC; cdr3_aa: CASSRGSQETQYF
j_call: TRBJ1-3; clone_size: .; d_call: TRBD1; v_call: TRBV5-1; cdr3_nt: TGCGCCAGCAGCTCCGAACAGGGGTTCGGAAACACCATATATTTT; cdr3_aa: CASSSEQGFGNTIYF
j_call: TRBJ2-1; clone_size: .; d_call: .; v_call: TRBV3-1/TRBV3-2; cdr3_nt: TGTGCCAGCAGCCCCGAATGGGTAGAAGAGCAGTTCTTC; cdr3_aa: CASSPEWVEEQFF
j_call: TRBJ2-7; clone_size: .; d_call: .; v_call: TRBV6-5; cdr3_nt: TGTGCCAGCAGTTCGATCTACGAGCAGTACTTC; cdr3_aa: CASSSIYEQYF
j_call: TRBJ1-6; clone_size: .; d_call: TRBD1; v_call: TRBV19; cdr3_nt: TGTGCCAGTAGTTTAACTGAGACAGGGATCATTTCACCCCTCCACTTT; cdr3_aa: CASSLTETGIISPLHF
j_call: TRBJ1-1; clone_size: .; d_call: .; v_call: TRBV5-8; cdr3_nt: TGTGCCAGCAGCTTGACGGGGCCAAACACTGAAGCTTTCTTT; cdr3_aa: CASSLTGPNTEAFF
j_call: TRBJ2-1; clone_size: .; d_call: TRBD2; v_call: TRBV5-8; cdr3_nt: TGTGCCAGCAGCTTGGTAGGCGGGGGGGCAGATGAGCAGTTCTTC; cdr3_aa: CASSLVGGGADEQFF
j_call: TRBJ2-1; clone_size: .; d_call: .; v_call: TRBV5-1; cdr3_nt: TGCGCCAGCAGCTCGACGGTCCCTTTGAACAATGAGCAGTTCTTC; cdr3_aa: CASSSTVPLNNEQFF
j_call: TRBJ1-1; clone_size: .; d_call: .; v_call: TRBV19; cdr3_nt: TGTGCCAGTAGTATCTTGGGGGGAGGGGGCACTGAAGCTTTCTTT; cdr3_aa: CASSILGGGGTEAFF
j_call: TRBJ2-1; clone_size: .; d_call: .; v_call: TRBV12-3/TRBV12-4; cdr3_nt: TGTGCCAGCAGTTTAGAGTCGAGGTATGAGCAGTTCTTC; cdr3_aa: CASSLESRYEQFF
j_call: TRBJ2-3; clone_size: .; d_call: TRBD1; v_call: TRBV4-1; cdr3_nt: TGCGCCAGCAGCACCCGACAGGGTGGGCCAGATACGCAGTATTTT; cdr3_aa: CASSTRQGGPDTQYF
j_call: TRBJ2-5; clone_size: .; d_call: TRBD1; v_call: TRBV5-4; cdr3_nt: TGTGCCAGCAGCTCCGGGACAGGGGTAATGGGGACCCAGTACTTC; cdr3_aa: CASSSGTGVMGTQYF
j_call: TRBJ1-4; clone_size: .; d_call: .; v_call: TRBV5-1; cdr3_nt: TGCGCCAGCAGCTCTGGCCACCGGACACACGTTGTGGATGAAAAACTGTTTTTT; cdr3_aa: CASSSGHRTHVVDEKLFF
j_call: TRBJ1-1; clone_size: .; d_call: TRBD1; v_call: TRBV28; cdr3_nt: TGTGCCAGCAGTGGCTCTGGGACAGGGAGCACTGAAGCTTTCTTT; cdr3_aa: CASSGSGTGSTEAFF
j_call: TRBJ2-1; clone_size: .; d_call: .; v_call: TRBV14; cdr3_nt: TGTGCCAGCAGTACCGGCAGGGGCCCCCTAAATGAGCAGTTCTTC; cdr3_aa: CASSTGRGPLNEQFF
j_call: TRBJ1-5; clone_size: once; d_call: TRBD1; v_call: TRBV7-9; cdr3_nt: TGTGCCAGCAGCCTAGGGACAGGGCGCCATCAGCCCCAGCATTTT; cdr3_aa: CASSLGTGRHQPQHF
j_call: TRBJ1-2; clone_size: .; d_call: .; v_call: TRBV28; cdr3_nt: TGTGCCAGCAGTCCCGGGGGTGGCAACTATGGCTACACCTTC; cdr3_aa: CASSPGGGNYGYTF
j_call: TRBJ1-2; clone_size: .; d_call: TRBD1; v_call: TRBV28; cdr3_nt: TGTGCCAGCAGTTTACTTGCAGGGGGGGTCTATGGCTACACCTTC; cdr3_aa: CASSLLAGGVYGYTF
j_call: TRBJ2-5; clone_size: .; d_call: .; v_call: TRBV14; cdr3_nt: TGTTCAAGCAATCGGAACCCTGGGACCCAGTACTTC; cdr3_aa: CSSNRNPGTQYF
j_call: TRBJ2-7; clone_size: .; d_call: .; v_call: TRBV7-9; cdr3_nt: TGTGCCAGCAGCCCTTCTTCGACAGACTTTTCCTACGAGCAGTACTTC; cdr3_aa: CASSPSSTDFSYEQYF
j_call: TRBJ1-5; clone_size: .; d_call: TRBD1; v_call: TRBV14; cdr3_nt: TGTGCCAGCAGCCAAGACGGAGGGACAGGGCTTAATAGCAATCAGCCCCAGCATTTT; cdr3_aa: CASSQDGGTGLNSNQPQHF
j_call: TRBJ2-2; clone_size: .; d_call: TRBD2; v_call: TRBV11-2; cdr3_nt: TGTGCCAGCAGCTCCGGAGGACTAGCGGGGGACACCGGGGAGCTGTTTTTT; cdr3_aa: CASSSGGLAGDTGELFF
j_call: TRBJ2-2; clone_size: .; d_call: .; v_call: TRBV28; cdr3_nt: TGTGCCGGCCGCCCATCCCAGACGGATGGGGAGCTGTTTTTT; cdr3_aa: CAGRPSQTDGELFF
j_call: TRBJ2-5; clone_size: .; d_call: .; v_call: TRBV4-2; cdr3_nt: TGTGCCAGCAGCCAAGGTGGGGCCGGGGAGACCCAGTACTTC; cdr3_aa: CASSQGGAGETQYF
j_call: TRBJ2-7; clone_size: few; d_call: .; v_call: TRBV6-6; cdr3_nt: TGTGCCAGCAGCCGTGAGGCGGGGGCCCCCTACGAGCAGTACTTC; cdr3_aa: CASSREAGAPYEQYF
j_call: TRBJ1-2; clone_size: .; d_call: TRBD1; v_call: TRBV6-5; cdr3_nt: TGTGCCGTCAACCCCGGACAGGGGGACGGCTACACCTTC; cdr3_aa: CAVNPGQGDGYTF
j_call: TRBJ2-5; clone_size: .; d_call: .; v_call: TRBV21-1; cdr3_nt: TGTGCCAGCAGCAAAGAGGGGAATGAGACCCAGTACTTC; cdr3_aa: CASSKEGNETQYF
j_call: TRBJ1-4; clone_size: .; d_call: TRBD1; v_call: TRBV2; cdr3_nt: TGTGCCAGCAGTGAAGGAGGACCAGGGGGCGAAAAACTGTTTTTT; cdr3_aa: CASSEGGPGGEKLFF
j_call: TRBJ1-6; clone_size: .; d_call: TRBD1; v_call: TRBV9; cdr3_nt: TGTGCCAGCAGCGTAGAGACAGGGGTGGGTTCACCCCTCCACTTT; cdr3_aa: CASSVETGVGSPLHF
j_call: TRBJ1-5; clone_size: .; d_call: .; v_call: TRBV21-1; cdr3_nt: TGTGCCAGCAGCAAAGATCTACGGACAGCGAATCAGCCCCAGCATTTT; cdr3_aa: CASSKDLRTANQPQHF
j_call: TRBJ1-4; clone_size: .; d_call: .; v_call: TRBV6-5; cdr3_nt: TGTGCCAGCAGTTACTCCCGGCCAGGCGGTAAACTGTTTTTT; cdr3_aa: CASSYSRPGGKLFF
j_call: TRBJ1-1; clone_size: .; d_call: .; v_call: TRBV5-8; cdr3_nt: TGTGCCAGCAGCTTGGTTCAGCAAGCTTTCTTT; cdr3_aa: CASSLVQQAFF
j_call: TRBJ1-2; clone_size: .; d_call: .; v_call: TRBV5-4; cdr3_nt: TGTGCCAGCAGCCCTGGAAGGGAGATCTATGGCTACACCTTC; cdr3_aa: CASSPGREIYGYTF
j_call: TRBJ2-5; clone_size: .; d_call: .; v_call: TRBV20-1; cdr3_nt: TGCAGTGCTAGTTCAGATATCGTCCTGGGACAAGAGACCCAGTACTTC; cdr3_aa: CSASSDIVLGQETQYF
j_call: TRBJ2-1; clone_size: .; d_call: TRBD2; v_call: TRBV3-1/TRBV3-2; cdr3_nt: TGTGCCAGCAGCCAAAATGTAGCGGGAGTCGGAAATGAGCAGTTCTTC; cdr3_aa: CASSQNVAGVGNEQFF
j_call: TRBJ1-1; clone_size: .; d_call: TRBD1; v_call: TRBV5-1; cdr3_nt: TGCGCCAGCAGCCCGGTACAGGGGGCCATGAACACTGAAGCTTTCTTT; cdr3_aa: CASSPVQGAMNTEAFF
j_call: TRBJ2-3; clone_size: .; d_call: TRBD1; v_call: TRBV5-1; cdr3_nt: TGCGCCAGCAGCTTGGCCAGTCTGGGACAGGGGCCAGATACGCAGTATTTT; cdr3_aa: CASSLASLGQGPDTQYF